Presented here are 8 T cell receptor beta chains from one specimen sequenced in a study of CD8+ T cells in alopecia areata (dated by TCRdb to the late 2010s). Libraries came from the immunoSEQ multiplex PCR assay. RNA was extracted from all samples and reverse transcribed into cDNA, which served as template for TCR sequencing. TCRdb carries this immuneACCESS record with in-frame sequences only. Its versions omit some clonotypes, under half of them owing to an unresolved V gene in the studies checked, with the rest unexplained. The sample table holds 120,000 or so clones, of which about 46% were seen once. The leading ten clones occupy 8% to 11% of the sample. The sequenced sample consisted of NKG2D-low CD8+ T cells sorted from blood. The cell subset or site label for this specimen denotes: sorted CD8+ NKG2D-low blood T cells. Receptor source: a human donor with alopecia areata.

V gene TRBV2 combines with J gene TRBJ1-2, with a weak D call TRBD1 (5 bases). The CDR3 contains 11 residues. CDR1 is SNHLY, CDR2 FYNNEI, per germline. V lost 5 bases, J lost 8 bases, and 9 bases lay in between. The CDR3 DNA is TGTGCCAGCAGTCTGGGGGACGGCTACACCTTC. Amino acids: CASSLGDGYTF.

The chain carries TRBV29-1 and TRBJ2-7, with D possibly TRBD1 on 6 matching bases. Germline V gene data show CDR1 as SQVTM and CDR2 as ANQGSEA. CDR3 length: 13 residues. With 4 bases removed from V and 7 bases from J, the gap between germline ends came to 17 bases. CDR3 nucleotides: TGCAGCGTTGCAACAGGGTTCCCGGTGGAGCAGTACTTC. This translates into CSVATGFPVEQYF.

This clone appeared a few times. V is TRBV29-1 and J is TRBJ1-1; the D gene is possibly TRBD1 (6 bases). The CDR3 is 13 residues long. V gave up 7 bases and J gave up 5 bases, with 17 bases separating them. Per the germline V gene, CDR1 is SQVTM and CDR2 is ANQGSEA. CDR3 bases: TGCAGCGGAGCGGGGGGGCTGGATACTGAAGCTTTCTTT. It yields the protein CSGAGGLDTEAFF.

This rearrangement joins TRBV27 to TRBJ2-5, with 7 nucleotides matching TRBD2. CDR1 and CDR2 (germline): MNHEY, SMNVEV (reference sequence). Germline trimming cut 6 bases from V and 0 bases from J; bases unmatched to any gene: 4. The CDR3 is 14 residues long. The CDR3 reads CASSQRDYQETQYF. For the CDR3, the DNA is TGTGCCAGCAGCCAGCGGGACTACCAAGAGACCCAGTACTTC.

The chain is built from TRBV2 and TRBJ2-5, with TRBD2 identical over 9 bases. Germline V lookup: CDR1 SNHLY, CDR2 FYNNEI. Trimming removed 3 bases from V and 11 bases from J; junction bases left unmatched: 7. CDR3 size: 13 residues. The CDR3 sequence is CASSDDSGRAQYF. DNA of the CDR3: TGTGCCAGCAGTGATGATAGCGGGAGAGCACAGTACTTC.

Only a few counts were recorded for this clone. V gene TRBV29-1 combines with J gene TRBJ2-1; no clear D gene. V was pared by 3 bases and J by 8 bases, with 11 bases between. CDR1 is SQVTM and CDR2 is ANQGSEA in the germline V gene. The CDR3 runs to 12 residues. CDR3 sequence: CSVERRLHEQFF. The CDR3 DNA reads TGCAGCGTTGAGAGACGGCTCCATGAGCAGTTCTTC.

This chain joins TRBV2 and TRBJ2-7; a possible D gene is TRBD1 (6 bases). Trimming shortened V by 2 bases and J by 3 bases, and 11 bases separated the two germline ends. The CDR3 is made up of 14 amino acids. CDR1 is SNHLY, CDR2 FYNNEI, per germline. In DNA form, the CDR3 reads TGTGCCAGCAGTGAAAATCAAGGGGGCTACGAGCAGTACTTC. Its translation: CASSENQGGYEQYF.

The V gene is TRBV11-2, the J gene TRBJ2-7; possibly TRBD2 for D (5 bases). From germline, CDR1 is SGHAT and CDR2 FQNNGV. CDR3 length: 12 amino acids. V was shortened by 5 bases and J by 5 bases, with 10 bases between the two germline ends. The DNA for the CDR3 is TGTGCCAGCAGCCCAACCGGGGACGAGCAGTACTTC. As protein: CASSPTGDEQYF.